The 8 T cell receptor beta chains listed next were all sequenced from one sample in a study of early T cells in non-severe SARS-CoV-2 infection (dated by TCRdb to about 2021). Library method: 5' RACE. TCRdb shows the sequencer as NextSeq 500. TCRdb cleaned the public reads at Q25 with fastp, built clones with MiXCR and kept in-frame beta chains. For every CDR3 protein sequence, its rows merge into one entry that carries the most common genes and DNA. The sample table holds around 57,000 distinct CDR3 sequences, of which 6.5% to 9% were seen once. The top ten clonotypes cover roughly 8.8% of the sample. The sequenced sample consisted of whole blood. All receptors derive from an adult who was a healthcare worker with PCR-confirmed SARS-CoV-2 infection or an uninfected control (not recorded which).

The chain couples TRBV10-3 to TRBJ1-2, with D possibly being TRBD1 (6 bases). V was pared by 5 bases and J by 5 bases, with 15 bases between. The CDR3 spans 14 residues. CDR1 and CDR2 from the germline V gene are ENHRY and SYGVKD. The CDR3 region has the DNA TGTGCCATCAGTCCCTCACAGGGAGGGTATGGCTACACCTTC. Encoded protein: CAISPSQGGYGYTF.

This clonotype has only a few counts. V is TRBV10-3 and J is TRBJ2-3; possible D gene TRBD2, 6 bases. Trimming took off 3 bases at V and 0 bases at J, with 10 bases between the two ends. CDR1 is ENHRY and CDR2 is SYGVKD in the germline V gene. This CDR3 is 15 amino acids long. Written as DNA, the CDR3 is TGTGCCATCAGTGATCCTGGGACTAGCACAGATACGCAGTATTTT. It translates to CAISDPGTSTDTQYF.

The rearrangement uses TRBV6-5 and TRBJ1-1; 7 nucleotides agree with TRBD1. This CDR3 contains 15 residues. Germline assignment: CDR1 MNHEY and CDR2 SVGAGI. V gave up 6 bases and J gave up 1 base; unmatched junction bases: 8. The CDR3 sequence: CASSRAHRGNTEAFF. Here the CDR3 DNA reads TGTGCCAGCAGCCGAGCCCACAGGGGGAACACTGAAGCTTTCTTT.

This clonotype has a handful of counts. The chain couples TRBV6-2 or TRBV6-3 to TRBJ2-7; D is ambiguous. The V gene's germline CDR1 is MNHEY and CDR2 SVGEGT. This CDR3 is built from 11 residues. V was trimmed by 6 bases and J by 2 bases, leaving 5 bases between them. The DNA of the CDR3 is TGTGCCAGCAGCACCACCTACGAGCAGTACTTC. The encoded protein is CASSTTYEQYF.

This clonotype was recorded at least ten times. The rearrangement uses TRBV7-6 and TRBJ1-1; TRBD1 is a possible D gene (6 bases). There are 13 residues in the CDR3. V dropped 1 base and J dropped 4 bases, with 7 bases sitting between them. Germline values: CDR1 SGHVS, CDR2 FNYEAQ. The CDR3 nucleotides are TGTGCCAGCAGCTTAGAAGGGGGCACTGAAGCTTTCTTT. It is translated as CASSLEGGTEAFF.

The table lists this clonotype with a few counts. The V call is TRBV7-8, the J call TRBJ2-3, with 9 nucleotides matching TRBD1. Germline-derived CDR1 and CDR2 are SGHVS and FQNEAQ. The CDR3 spans 15 residues. V gave up 4 bases and J gave up 6 bases; unmatched junction bases: 8. The DNA of the CDR3 is TGTGCCAGCAGCTCCGCCGGGACAGGGTGGGATACGCAGTATTTT. Its translation: CASSSAGTGWDTQYF.

At least ten counts were recorded for this clonotype. V is TRBV6-1 and J is TRBJ2-1, with 8 bases fitting TRBD1. V was pared by 6 bases and J by 6 bases, with 7 bases of the junction left unmatched. The CDR3 spans 14 residues. Germline V lookup: CDR1 MNHNS, CDR2 SASEGT. CDR3 in amino acids: CASSRQGSGNEQFF. CDR3 nucleotides: TGTGCCAGCAGCCGACAGGGGTCGGGCAATGAGCAGTTCTTC.

This clonotype has just a few counts. This chain connects TRBV6-5 to TRBJ2-6; D is perhaps TRBD2 (5 bases). Germline lookup yields CDR1 MNHEY and CDR2 SVGAGI. Between the trimmed V and J ends, which lost 11 bases and 1 base, there was a span of 21 bases. This CDR3 comprises 17 residues. CDR3 sequence reads: CAAAQWELPSGANVLTF. In DNA form, the CDR3 reads TGTGCCGCCGCACAATGGGAGTTACCGTCTGGGGCCAACGTCCTGACTTTC.